This entry describes one T cell receptor (beta chain). This entry comes from a study of cytomegalovirus exposure and HLA in healthy donors. The ends were cut back, 4 bases at V and 5 bases at J, with 17 bases in the middle. CDR3 length equals 15 residues. Per germline, CDR1 LGHNT and CDR2 FRNRAP. Researchers ran the PCR with 60 Vbeta and 13 Jbeta primers. Generated by immunoSEQ multiplex PCR, the TCRdb table keeps only in-frame clones and is missing some. This sample has approximately 150,000 clones, with less than 85% found just once. The sequenced material came from PBMCs. The receptor was derived from a man in his fifties or sixties in good health and CMV-seronegative. V gene TRBV12-5 combines with J gene TRBJ1-1; a possible D gene is TRBD1 (6 bases). The CDR3 is CASGYEITGRTEAFF. The CDR3 DNA is TGTGCTAGTGGTTACGAAATAACAGGGCGTACTGAAGCTTTCTTT.